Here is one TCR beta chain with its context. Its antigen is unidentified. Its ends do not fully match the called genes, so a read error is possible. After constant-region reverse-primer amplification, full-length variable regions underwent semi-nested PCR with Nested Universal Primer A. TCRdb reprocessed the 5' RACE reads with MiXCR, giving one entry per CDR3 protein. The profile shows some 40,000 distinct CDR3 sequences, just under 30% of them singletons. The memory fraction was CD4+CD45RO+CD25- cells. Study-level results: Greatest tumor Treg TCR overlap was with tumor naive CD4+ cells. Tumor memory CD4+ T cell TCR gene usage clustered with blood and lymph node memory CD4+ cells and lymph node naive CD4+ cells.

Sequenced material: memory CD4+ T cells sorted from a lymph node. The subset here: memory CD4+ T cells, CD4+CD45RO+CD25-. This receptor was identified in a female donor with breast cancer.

CDR3 in amino acids: CASSQGYSGADVLTF. The CDR3 DNA reads as TGCGCCAGCAGCCAAGGCTATTCTGGGGCCGACGTCCTGACTTTC. This chain connects TRBV4-1 to TRBJ2-6, with D tentatively TRBD1 (5 bases). The CDR3 is 15 residues long. From germline, CDR1 is MGHRA and CDR2 YSYEKL.